This T cell receptor beta chain derives from a study of cytomegalovirus exposure and HLA in healthy donors. PCR was performed using 60 Vbeta and 13 Jbeta primers. Only in-frame clones appear in the TCRdb table, and some are missing; sequencing was by immunoSEQ multiplex PCR. The sample lists 130,000 to 150,000 clones, roughly 77% occurring once. Input material: PBMCs. This receptor was obtained from a young man in good health and CMV-seronegative.

For the CDR3, the DNA is TGTGCCAGCAGCTCCAGGACAGGGCCCTACGAGCAGTACTTC. Translation gives CASSSRTGPYEQYF. This chain joins TRBV7-9 and TRBJ2-7, with TRBD1 identical over 8 bases. Germline CDR1 reads SEHNR; CDR2 reads FQNEAQ (reference sequence). This CDR3 comprises 14 residues. The V segment lost 4 bases and the J segment 2 bases; nucleotides outside the gene matches: 4.